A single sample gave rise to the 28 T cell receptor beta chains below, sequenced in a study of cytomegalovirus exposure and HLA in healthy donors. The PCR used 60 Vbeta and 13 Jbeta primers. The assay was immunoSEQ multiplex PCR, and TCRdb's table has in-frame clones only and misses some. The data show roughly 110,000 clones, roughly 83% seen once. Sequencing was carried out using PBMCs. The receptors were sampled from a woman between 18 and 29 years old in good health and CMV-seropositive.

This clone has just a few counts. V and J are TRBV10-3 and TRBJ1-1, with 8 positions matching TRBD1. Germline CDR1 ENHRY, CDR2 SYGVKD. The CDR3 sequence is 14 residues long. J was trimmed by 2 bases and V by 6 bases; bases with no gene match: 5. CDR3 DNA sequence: TGTGCCATCAGGAGACAGGGGCCCAACACTGAAGCTTTCTTT. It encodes CAIRRQGPNTEAFF.

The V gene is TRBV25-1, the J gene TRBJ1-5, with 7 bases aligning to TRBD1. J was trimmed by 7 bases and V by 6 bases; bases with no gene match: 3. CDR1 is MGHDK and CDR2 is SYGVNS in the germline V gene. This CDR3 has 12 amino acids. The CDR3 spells CASRQGTQPQHF. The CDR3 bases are TGTGCCAGCAGACAGGGGACGCAGCCCCAGCATTTT.

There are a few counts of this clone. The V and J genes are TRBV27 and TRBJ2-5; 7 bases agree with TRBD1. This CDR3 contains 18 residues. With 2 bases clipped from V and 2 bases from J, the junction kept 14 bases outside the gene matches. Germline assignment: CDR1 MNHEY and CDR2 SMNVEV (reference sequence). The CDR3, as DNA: TGTGCCAGCAGTTTAAAGAGTTGGGGGTCGGGACAGCAAGAGACCCAGTACTTC. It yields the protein CASSLKSWGSGQQETQYF.

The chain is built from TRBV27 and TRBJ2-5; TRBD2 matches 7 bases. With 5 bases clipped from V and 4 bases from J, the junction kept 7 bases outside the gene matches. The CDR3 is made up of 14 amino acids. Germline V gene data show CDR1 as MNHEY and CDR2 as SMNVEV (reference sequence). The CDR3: CASSPMLAAETQYF. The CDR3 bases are TGTGCCAGCAGTCCCATGCTAGCGGCAGAGACCCAGTACTTC.

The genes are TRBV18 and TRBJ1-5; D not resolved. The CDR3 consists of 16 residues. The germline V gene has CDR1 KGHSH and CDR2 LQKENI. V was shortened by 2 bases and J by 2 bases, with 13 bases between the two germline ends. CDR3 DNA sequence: TGTGCCAGCTCACCAAACGGTGCGAGTGGCAATCAGCCCCAGCATTTT. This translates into CASSPNGASGNQPQHF. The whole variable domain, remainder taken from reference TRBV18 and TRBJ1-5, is NAGVMQNPRHLVRRRGQEARLRCSPMKGHSHVYWYRQLPEEGLKFMVYLQKENIIDESGMPKERFSAEFPKEGPSILRIQQVVRGDSAAYFCASSPNGASGNQPQHFGDGTRLSIL.

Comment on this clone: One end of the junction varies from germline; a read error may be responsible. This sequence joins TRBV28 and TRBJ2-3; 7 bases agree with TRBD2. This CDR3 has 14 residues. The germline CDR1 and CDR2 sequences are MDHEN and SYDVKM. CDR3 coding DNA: TGTGCCAGCAGTTTCTCGACTAGCAGAGATACGCAGTATTTT. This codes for CASSFSTSRDTQYF.

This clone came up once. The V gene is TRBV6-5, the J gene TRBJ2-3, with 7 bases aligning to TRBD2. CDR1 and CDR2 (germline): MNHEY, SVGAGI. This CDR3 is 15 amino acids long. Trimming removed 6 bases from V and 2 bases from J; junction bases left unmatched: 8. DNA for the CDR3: TGTGCCAGCAGGGGAGGGCCGGGGAACACAGATACGCAGTATTTT. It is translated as CASRGGPGNTDTQYF.

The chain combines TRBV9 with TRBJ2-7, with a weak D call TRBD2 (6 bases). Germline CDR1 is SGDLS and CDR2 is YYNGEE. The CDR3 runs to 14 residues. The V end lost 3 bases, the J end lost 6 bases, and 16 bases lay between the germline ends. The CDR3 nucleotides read TGTGCCAGCAGCGGCCCGGCAGCGGGCACCGAGCAGTACTTC. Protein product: CASSGPAAGTEQYF.

The CDR3 spells CASSAPTEHTQYF. The CDR3 nucleotides are TGTGCCAGCAGTGCGCCGACAGAACATACGCAGTATTTT. The chain combines TRBV28 with TRBJ2-3; D may be TRBD1 (5 bases). V was trimmed by 5 bases and J by 7 bases, leaving 13 bases between them. The CDR3 has 13 amino acids. Germline values: CDR1 MDHEN, CDR2 SYDVKM. Complete variable domain (other parts from reference TRBV28 and TRBJ2-3): DVKVTQSSRYLVKRTGEKVFLECVQDMDHENMFWYRQDPGLGLRLIYFSYDVKMKEKGDIPEGYSVSREKKERFSLILESASTNQTSMYLCASSAPTEHTQYFGPGTRLTVL.

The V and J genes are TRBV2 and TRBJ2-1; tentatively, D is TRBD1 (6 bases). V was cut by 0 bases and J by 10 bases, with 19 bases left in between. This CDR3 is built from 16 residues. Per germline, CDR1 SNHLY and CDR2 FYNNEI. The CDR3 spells CASSEAQGLAGQEQFF. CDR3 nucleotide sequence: TGTGCCAGCAGTGAAGCGCAGGGGCTCGCGGGCCAGGAGCAGTTCTTC.

This CDR3 reads CASSFRGNEQFF. The DNA for the CDR3 is TGTGCCAGCAGCTTTCGCGGCAATGAGCAGTTCTTC. The J gene is TRBJ2-1, the V gene TRBV7-9, with D uncertain. Germline V gene lookup returns CDR1 SEHNR and CDR2 FQNEAQ (reference sequence). This CDR3 spans 12 amino acids. The germline V and J ends were trimmed by 3 bases and 6 bases, with 6 bases remaining between them.

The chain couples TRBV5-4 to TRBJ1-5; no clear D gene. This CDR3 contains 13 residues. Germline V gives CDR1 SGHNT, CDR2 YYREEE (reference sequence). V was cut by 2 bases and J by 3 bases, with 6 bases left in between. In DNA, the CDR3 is TGTGCCAGCAGCTTACGGTACAATCAGCCCCAGCATTTT. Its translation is CASSLRYNQPQHF.

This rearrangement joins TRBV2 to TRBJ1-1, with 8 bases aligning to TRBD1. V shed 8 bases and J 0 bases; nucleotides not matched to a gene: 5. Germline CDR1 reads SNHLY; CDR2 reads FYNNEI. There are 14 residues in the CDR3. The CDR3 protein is CASVYRGLNTEAFF. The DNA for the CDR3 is TGTGCCAGCGTCTACAGGGGGTTGAACACTGAAGCTTTCTTT.

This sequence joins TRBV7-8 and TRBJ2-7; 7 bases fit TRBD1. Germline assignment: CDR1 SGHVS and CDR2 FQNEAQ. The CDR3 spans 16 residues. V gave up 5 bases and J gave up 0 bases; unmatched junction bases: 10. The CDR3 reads CASSRGLAPSSYEQYF. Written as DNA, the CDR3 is TGTGCCAGCAGCAGGGGGCTAGCCCCTAGCTCCTACGAGCAGTACTTC.

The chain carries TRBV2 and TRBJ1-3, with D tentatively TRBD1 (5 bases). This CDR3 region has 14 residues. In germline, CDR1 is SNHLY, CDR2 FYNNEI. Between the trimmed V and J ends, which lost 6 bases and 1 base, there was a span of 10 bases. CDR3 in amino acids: CASSPEGSGNTIYF. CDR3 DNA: TGTGCCAGCAGCCCGGAGGGGTCTGGAAACACCATATATTTT. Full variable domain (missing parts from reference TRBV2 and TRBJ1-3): EPEVTQTPSHQVTQMGQEVILRCVPISNHLYFYWYRQILGQKVEFLVSFYNNEISEKSEIFDDQFSVERPDGSNFTLKIRSTKLEDSAMYFCASSPEGSGNTIYFGEGSWLTVV.

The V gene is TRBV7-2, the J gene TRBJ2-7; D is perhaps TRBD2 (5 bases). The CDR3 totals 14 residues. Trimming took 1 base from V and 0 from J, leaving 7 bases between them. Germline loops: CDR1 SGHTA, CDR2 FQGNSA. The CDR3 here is CASSLGAGSYEQYF. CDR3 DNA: TGTGCCAGCAGCTTAGGGGCGGGCTCCTACGAGCAGTACTTC.

In nucleotides, the CDR3 is TGTGCCAGCACGAATGGGGCGTCTAACTATGGCTACACCTTC. Protein sequence: CASTNGASNYGYTF. The chain couples TRBV28 to TRBJ1-2; maybe TRBD1 (5 bases). V lost 7 bases to trimming and J lost 0 bases, with 12 bases between them. In germline, CDR1 is MDHEN, CDR2 SYDVKM. This CDR3 has 14 amino acids.

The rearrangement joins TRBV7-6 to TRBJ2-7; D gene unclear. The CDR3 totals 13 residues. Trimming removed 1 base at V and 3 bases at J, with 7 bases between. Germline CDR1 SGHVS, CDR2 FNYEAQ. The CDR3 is CASSLGFSYEQYF. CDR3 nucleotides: TGTGCCAGCAGCTTAGGTTTCAGCTACGAGCAGTACTTC.

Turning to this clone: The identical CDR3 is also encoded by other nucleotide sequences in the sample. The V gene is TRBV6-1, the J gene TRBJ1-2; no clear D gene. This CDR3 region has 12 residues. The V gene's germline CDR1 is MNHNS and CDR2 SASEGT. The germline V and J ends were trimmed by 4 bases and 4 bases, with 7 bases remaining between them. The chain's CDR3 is CASSADSYGYTF. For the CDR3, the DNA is TGTGCCAGCAGTGCAGACTCCTATGGCTACACCTTC.

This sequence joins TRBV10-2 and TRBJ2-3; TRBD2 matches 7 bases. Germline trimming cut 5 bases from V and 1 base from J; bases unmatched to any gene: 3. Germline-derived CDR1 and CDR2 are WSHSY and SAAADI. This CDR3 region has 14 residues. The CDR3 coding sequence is TGCGCCAGCAGTAGACTAGCCCGCACAGATACGCAGTATTTT. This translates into CASSRLARTDTQYF.

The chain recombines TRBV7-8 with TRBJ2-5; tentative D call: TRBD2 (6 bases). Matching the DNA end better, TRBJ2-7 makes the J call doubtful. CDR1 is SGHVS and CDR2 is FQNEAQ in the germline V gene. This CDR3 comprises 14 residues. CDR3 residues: CASSSRSGRNEQYF. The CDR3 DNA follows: TGTGCCAGCAGCTCCCGGAGTGGGAGGAACGAGCAGTACTTC.

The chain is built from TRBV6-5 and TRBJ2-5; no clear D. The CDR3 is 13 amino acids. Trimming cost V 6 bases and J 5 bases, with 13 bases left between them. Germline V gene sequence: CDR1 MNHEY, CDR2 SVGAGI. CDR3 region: CASRVTKTETQYF. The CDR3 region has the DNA TGTGCCAGCAGGGTAACTAAAACCGAGACCCAGTACTTC.

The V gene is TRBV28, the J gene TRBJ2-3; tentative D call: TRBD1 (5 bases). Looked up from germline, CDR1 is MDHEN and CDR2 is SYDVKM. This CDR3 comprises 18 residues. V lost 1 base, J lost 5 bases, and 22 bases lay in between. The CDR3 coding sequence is TGTGCCAGCAGTTTATACTCCTCCGGCAGGGTAGGTGGAGATACGCAGTATTTT. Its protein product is CASSLYSSGRVGGDTQYF.

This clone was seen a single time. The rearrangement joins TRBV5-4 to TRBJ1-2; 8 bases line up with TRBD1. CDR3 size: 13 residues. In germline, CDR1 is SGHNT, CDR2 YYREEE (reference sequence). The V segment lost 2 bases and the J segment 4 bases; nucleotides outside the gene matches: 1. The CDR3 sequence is CASSLQGGYGYTF. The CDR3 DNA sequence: TGTGCCAGCAGCTTACAGGGGGGCTATGGCTACACCTTC.

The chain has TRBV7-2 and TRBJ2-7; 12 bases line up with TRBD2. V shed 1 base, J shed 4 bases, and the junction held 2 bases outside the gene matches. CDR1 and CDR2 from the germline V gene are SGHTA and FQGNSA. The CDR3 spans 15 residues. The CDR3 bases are TGTGCCAGCAGCTTAGATCTAGCGGGAGGGTACGAGCAGTACTTC. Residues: CASSLDLAGGYEQYF.

The CDR3 loop reads CASSLGAMSGYTF. The DNA for the CDR3 is TGTGCCAGCAGCCTGGGGGCCATGAGTGGCTACACCTTC. This sequence joins TRBV27 and TRBJ1-2; TRBD1 is a possible D gene (6 bases). V shed 6 bases and J shed 7 bases, with 15 bases lying between them. Germline CDR1 and CDR2: MNHEY and SMNVEV (reference sequence). The CDR3 runs to 13 residues.

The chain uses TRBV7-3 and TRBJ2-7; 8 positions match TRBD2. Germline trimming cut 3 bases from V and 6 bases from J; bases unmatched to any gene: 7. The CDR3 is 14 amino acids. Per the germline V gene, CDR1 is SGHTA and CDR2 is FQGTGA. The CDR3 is CASSLRAGEGEQYF. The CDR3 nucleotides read TGTGCCAGCAGCTTGAGAGCGGGAGAGGGCGAGCAGTACTTC.

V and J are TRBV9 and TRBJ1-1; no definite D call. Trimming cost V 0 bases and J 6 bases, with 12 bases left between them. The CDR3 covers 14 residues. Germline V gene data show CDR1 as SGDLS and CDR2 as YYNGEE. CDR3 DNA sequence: TGTGCCAGCAGCGTAGGAGGAGGGTACCCTGAAGCTTTCTTT. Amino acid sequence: CASSVGGGYPEAFF.